These 25 T cell receptor beta chains originate from one sample sequenced in a study of T cell changes during pregnancy in multiple sclerosis. Using immunoSEQ multiplex PCR, the repertoire was profiled, and TCRdb retains in-frame clones only, with some absent. The table has just over 40,000 clones, roughly nine tenths seen once. The input for sequencing was CD4+ T cells from peripheral blood mononuclear cells, taken in the first trimester of pregnancy. These receptor sequences come from a female donor with multiple sclerosis, enrolled in a pregnancy study.

The chain has TRBV18 and TRBJ1-5; D is possibly TRBD1 (6 bases). Trimming took 6 bases from V and 6 from J, leaving 21 bases between them. The CDR3 is 16 amino acids. CDR1 is KGHSH, CDR2 LQKENI, per germline. CDR3 protein: CASSRGVGETSQPQHF. Here the CDR3 DNA reads TGTGCCAGCTCCAGGGGCGTTGGGGAGACCAGTCAGCCCCAGCATTTT.

The genes are TRBV18 and TRBJ1-1, with 8 bases lining up with TRBD1. CDR3 size: 15 residues. The germline V gene encodes CDR1 KGHSH and CDR2 LQKENI. J lost 3 bases, V lost 0 bases, and 3 bases had no gene match. The CDR3 region is CASSPPSTGDTEAFF. In nucleotides, the CDR3 is TGTGCCAGCTCACCACCGTCGACAGGGGACACTGAAGCTTTCTTT.

This clone occurred once. V gene TRBV30 combines with J gene TRBJ2-7, with 9 bases identical to TRBD2. V was pared by 6 bases and J by 7 bases, with 16 bases of the junction left unmatched. This CDR3 has 15 residues. Germline CDR1 is GTSNPN and CDR2 is SVGIG (reference sequence). The CDR3 loop is CACLDGASGAGEQYF. For the CDR3, the DNA is TGTGCCTGCCTGGATGGGGCTAGCGGGGCTGGAGAGCAGTACTTC.

The CDR3 DNA reads as TGCAGCGTCCCCCTGGGACTAGCGGGGGTCGTGTACCAAGAGACCCAGTACTTC. Translation: CSVPLGLAGVVYQETQYF. This chain links TRBV29-1 with TRBJ2-5; 14 bases are a match to TRBD2. Trimming removed 6 bases from V and 0 bases from J; junction bases left unmatched: 12. The CDR3 loop spans 18 amino acids. CDR1 and CDR2 (germline): SQVTM, ANQGSEA.

V usage is TRBV7-3 and J usage is TRBJ2-2, with 10 bases lining up with TRBD1. Germline CDR1 and CDR2: SGHTA and FQGTGA. V trimming: 2 bases; J trimming: 6 bases; junction bases outside the gene matches: 6. CDR3 length: 16 amino acids. The CDR3 region has the DNA TGTGCCAGCAGCTTAGGGACAGGGGAACGTTCCGGGGAGCTGTTTTTT. Translated: CASSLGTGERSGELFF.

The chain links TRBV7-2 to TRBJ2-7; possibly TRBD1 for D (5 bases). Germline V gene lookup returns CDR1 SGHTA and CDR2 FQGNSA. The V end lost 0 bases, the J end lost 4 bases, and 10 bases lay between the germline ends. The CDR3 has 14 amino acids. The CDR3 here is CASSLAPGPYEQYF. The CDR3 DNA is TGTGCCAGCAGCTTAGCCCCAGGGCCGTACGAGCAGTACTTC.

The chain links TRBV7-2 to TRBJ2-1, with D perhaps TRBD1 (6 bases). The CDR3 covers 15 residues. Germline V gene sequence: CDR1 SGHTA, CDR2 FQGNSA. Trimming shortened V by 5 bases and J by 4 bases, and 15 bases separated the two germline ends. The CDR3 bases are TGTGCCAGCAGCCTCCAGGGGTCAGGGTACAATGAGCAGTTCTTC. It yields the protein CASSLQGSGYNEQFF.

As DNA, the CDR3 is TGTGCCAGCAGCTCCGGAGGGACAGATAATCAGCCCCAGCATTTT. As protein: CASSSGGTDNQPQHF. The chain links TRBV5-6 to TRBJ1-5, with TRBD1 identical over 7 bases. Germline assignment: CDR1 SGHDT and CDR2 YYEEEE. This CDR3 has 15 amino acids. V lost 3 bases and J lost 4; bases outside the gene matches: 7. Combining the CDR3 with reference TRBV5-6 and TRBJ1-5 gives the whole variable domain DAGVTQSPTHLIKTRGQQVTLRCSPKSGHDTVSWYQQALGQGPQFIFQYYEEEERQRGNFPDRFSGHQFPNYSSELNVNALLLGDSALYLCASSSGGTDNQPQHFGDGTRLSIL.

The chain is built from TRBV23-1 and TRBJ2-3; a weak D match, TRBD2 (5 bases). TRBV23-1 is reported as an ORF; its role is uncertain. There are 14 residues in the CDR3. Trimming pared 2 bases from V and 2 bases from J, leaving 8 bases between. The CDR3 DNA reads TGCGCCAGCAGTCAACGAGCGGTCACAGATACGCAGTATTTT. As protein: CASSQRAVTDTQYF.

CDR3 amino acids: CASSPQTGDNYGYTF. The CDR3 DNA is TGTGCCAGCAGTCCCCAGACAGGTGATAACTATGGCTACACCTTC. V usage is TRBV6-6 and J usage is TRBJ1-2, with D possibly matching TRBD1 (6 bases). This CDR3 has 15 amino acids. V was clipped by 5 bases and J by 1 base, with 14 bases between them. Germline CDR1 reads MNHNY; CDR2 reads SVGAGI (reference sequence).

The V gene is TRBV19, the J gene TRBJ2-4, with TRBD2 identical over 13 bases. The CDR3 has 17 residues. Germline V gene lookup returns CDR1 LNHDA and CDR2 SQIVND (reference sequence). The ends lost 0 bases at V and 7 bases at J; junction bases unmatched: 6. The CDR3 bases are TGTGCCAGTAGTATAGACTCGACTAGCGGGGGGAATAACATTCAGTACTTC. Translation gives CASSIDSTSGGNNIQYF.

This sequence joins TRBV9 and TRBJ2-4; D is perhaps TRBD2 (7 bases). Deletions cut 0 bases from V and 7 bases from J, with 23 bases between. Germline CDR1 SGDLS, CDR2 YYNGEE. The CDR3 is 18 residues long. CDR3 residues: CASSVEGGGGPMVNIQYF. CDR3 DNA sequence: TGTGCCAGCAGCGTAGAGGGAGGGGGGGGGCCAATGGTTAACATTCAGTACTTC.

The chain couples TRBV27 to TRBJ1-5; 10 positions match TRBD1. Germline CDR1 is MNHEY and CDR2 is SMNVEV (reference sequence). CDR3 size: 19 residues. Trimming removed 2 bases from V and 4 bases from J; junction bases left unmatched: 14. The DNA of the CDR3 is TGTGCCAGCAGTTTACCCAAGACAGGGGGCAGGTCTCCAAATCAGCCCCAGCATTTT. This encodes CASSLPKTGGRSPNQPQHF.

The chain recombines TRBV11-2 with TRBJ1-1; 10 bases are a match to TRBD1. Per germline, CDR1 SGHAT and CDR2 FQNNGV. The CDR3 runs 15 residues. V lost 6 bases, J lost 4 bases, and 8 bases stayed unmatched. The CDR3 DNA reads as TGTGCCAGCAGACCGAGACAGGGGGCAACCACTGAAGCTTTCTTT. Protein product: CASRPRQGATTEAFF.

The chain carries TRBV7-6 and TRBJ1-4; 7 positions agree with TRBD1. Germline values: CDR1 SGHVS, CDR2 FNYEAQ. This CDR3 is built from 16 residues. The junction had 11 bases not matched to a gene; V was cut back by 5 bases and J by 5 bases. CDR3 in DNA: TGTGCCAGCAGCGCCCCTCGCGGGACAGACAATGAAAAACTGTTTTTT. It translates to CASSAPRGTDNEKLFF. The full variable domain, in which reference TRBV7-6 and TRBJ1-4 provide the parts outside the CDR3, is GAGVSQSPRYKVTKRGQDVALRCDPISGHVSLYWYRQALGQGPEFLTYFNYEAQQDKSGLPNDRFSAERPEGSISTLTIQRTEQRDSAMYRCASSAPRGTDNEKLFFGSGTQLSVL.

The chain uses TRBV14 and TRBJ1-1, with 12 nucleotides matching TRBD1. With 4 bases clipped from V and 0 bases from J, the junction kept 12 bases outside the gene matches. Germline CDR1 is SGHDN and CDR2 is FVKESK. CDR3 size: 19 residues. The CDR3: CASSRGQGARSRVNTEAFF. For the CDR3, the DNA is TGTGCCAGCAGCCGGGGACAGGGGGCGCGTAGTAGGGTGAACACTGAAGCTTTCTTT.

This sequence joins TRBV19 and TRBJ1-5, with 8 nucleotides matching TRBD1. Germline trimming cut 9 bases from V and 1 base from J; bases unmatched to any gene: 5. The CDR3 loop spans 14 amino acids. In germline, CDR1 is LNHDA, CDR2 SQIVND (reference sequence). In DNA, the CDR3 is TGTGCCAGACACGGACAGGGCAGCAATCAGCCCCAGCATTTT. This gives the protein CARHGQGSNQPQHF.

This rearrangement joins TRBV27 to TRBJ1-5; weak D call: TRBD1 (6 bases). V lost 6 bases and J 2 bases, leaving 11 bases between the germline ends. The germline V gene has CDR1 MNHEY and CDR2 SMNVEV (reference sequence). There are 14 residues in the CDR3. CDR3 residues: CASSRRQGNQPQHF. CDR3 DNA sequence: TGTGCCAGCAGCCGGAGACAGGGCAATCAGCCCCAGCATTTT.

This sequence joins TRBV18 and TRBJ2-5, with D possibly TRBD1 on 5 matching bases. V lost 2 bases to trimming and J lost 5 bases, with 15 bases between them. CDR3 length: 15 amino acids. The germline V gene encodes CDR1 KGHSH and CDR2 LQKENI. Here the CDR3 reads CASSPSGARMETQYF. CDR3 in DNA: TGTGCCAGCTCACCATCTGGGGCCCGGATGGAGACCCAGTACTTC.

This chain connects TRBV11-2 to TRBJ2-1; 8 nucleotides line up with TRBD1. The length of the CDR3 is 16 residues. Germline lookup yields CDR1 SGHAT and CDR2 FQNNGV. The J segment lost 4 bases and the V segment lost 4 bases, leaving 9 bases of the junction unmatched. Here the CDR3 reads CASSSGQALQYNEQFF. Here the CDR3 DNA reads TGTGCCAGCAGCTCGGGACAGGCTTTACAGTACAATGAGCAGTTCTTC. Variable domain in full (rest from reference TRBV11-2 and TRBJ2-1): EAGVAQSPRYKIIEKRQSVAFWCNPISGHATLYWYQQILGQGPKLLIQFQNNGVVDDSQLPKDRFSAERLKGVDSTLKIQPAKLEDSAVYLCASSSGQALQYNEQFFGPGTRLTVL.

The chain couples TRBV6-5 to TRBJ1-1; D is undetermined. V shed 0 bases and J shed 4 bases, with 12 bases lying between them. The CDR3 is made up of 15 amino acids. CDR1 is MNHEY, CDR2 SVGAGI, per germline. CDR3 sequence reads: CASSYSREGSTEAFF. The CDR3, as DNA: TGTGCCAGCAGTTACTCGAGGGAGGGAAGCACTGAAGCTTTCTTT.

CDR3 protein: CASSVRTSYEQFF. CDR3 nucleotide sequence: TGTGCCAGCAGCGTACGGACTAGCTATGAGCAGTTCTTC. The J gene is TRBJ2-1, the V gene TRBV5-4; 8 nucleotides agree with TRBD2. The CDR3 contains 13 residues. V shed 4 bases, J shed 8 bases, and the junction held 5 bases outside the gene matches. Germline V gene sequence: CDR1 SGHNT, CDR2 YYREEE (reference sequence). Based on the CDR3 plus reference TRBV5-4 and TRBJ2-1, the full variable domain is ETGVTQSPTHLIKTRGQQVTLRCSSQSGHNTVSWYQQALGQGPQFIFQYYREEENGRGNFPPRFSGLQFPNYSSELNVNALELDDSALYLCASSVRTSYEQFFGPGTRLTVL.

V usage is TRBV29-1 and J usage is TRBJ1-2; 10 bases agree with TRBD1. CDR1 is SQVTM and CDR2 is ANQGSEA in the germline V gene. CDR3 size: 15 residues. The V gene end was trimmed by 6 bases and the J gene end by 4 bases; junction bases not matched to a gene: 11. In nucleotides, the CDR3 is TGCAGCGTGCTTAGCCAGGACAGGGGGTCCTATGGCTACACCTTC. Encoded protein: CSVLSQDRGSYGYTF.

The chain recombines TRBV6-1 with TRBJ2-3, with a tentative D call TRBD2 (6 bases). Germline CDR1 and CDR2: MNHNS and SASEGT. CDR3 length: 14 amino acids. V gave up 6 bases and J gave up 6 bases, with 16 bases separating them. The CDR3 sequence: CASRAFGGSDTQYF. The CDR3 DNA follows: TGTGCCAGCAGGGCCTTTGGGGGGTCGGATACGCAGTATTTT.

The V and J genes are TRBV27 and TRBJ2-6; 7 positions match TRBD1. From germline, CDR1 is MNHEY and CDR2 SMNVEV (reference sequence). With 5 bases clipped from V and 0 bases from J, the junction kept 4 bases outside the gene matches. This CDR3 is built from 16 residues. The CDR3 nucleotides read TGTGCCAGCAGTCGGGGACAGCCCTCTGGGGCCAACGTCCTGACTTTC. This translates into CASSRGQPSGANVLTF.